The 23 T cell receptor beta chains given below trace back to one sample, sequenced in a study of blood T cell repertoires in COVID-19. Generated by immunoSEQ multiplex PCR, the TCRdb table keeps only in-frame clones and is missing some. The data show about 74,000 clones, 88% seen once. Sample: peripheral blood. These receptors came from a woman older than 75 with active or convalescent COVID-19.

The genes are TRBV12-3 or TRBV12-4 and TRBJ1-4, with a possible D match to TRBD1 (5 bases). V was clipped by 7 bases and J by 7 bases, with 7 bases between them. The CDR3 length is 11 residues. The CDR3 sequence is CASTGGEKLFF. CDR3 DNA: TGTGCCAGCACGGGGGGTGAAAAACTGTTTTTT.

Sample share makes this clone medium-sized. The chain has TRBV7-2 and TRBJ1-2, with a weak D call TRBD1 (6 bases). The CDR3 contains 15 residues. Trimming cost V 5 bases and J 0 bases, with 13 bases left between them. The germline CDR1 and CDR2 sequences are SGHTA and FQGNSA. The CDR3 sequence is CASSPRTETNYGYTF. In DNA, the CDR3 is TGTGCCAGCAGCCCTCGGACAGAAACTAACTATGGCTACACCTTC.

The CDR3 DNA is TGTGCCAGCAGCTTAGTTTCGTTAACGGGAGTTGGAGATACGCAGTATTTT. Amino acids: CASSLVSLTGVGDTQYF. This chain connects TRBV7-9 to TRBJ2-3; possibly TRBD2 for D (6 bases). The V end lost 1 base, the J end lost 5 bases, and 19 bases lay between the germline ends. Germline lookup yields CDR1 SEHNR and CDR2 FQNEAQ (reference sequence). The CDR3 is made up of 17 amino acids.

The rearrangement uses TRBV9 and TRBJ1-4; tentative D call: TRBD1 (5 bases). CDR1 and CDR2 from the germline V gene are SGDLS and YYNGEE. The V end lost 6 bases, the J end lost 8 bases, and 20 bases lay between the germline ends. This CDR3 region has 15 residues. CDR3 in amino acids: CASNHGNRGLEKLFF. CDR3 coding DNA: TGTGCCAGCAACCACGGTAATAGGGGTTTGGAAAAACTGTTTTTT.

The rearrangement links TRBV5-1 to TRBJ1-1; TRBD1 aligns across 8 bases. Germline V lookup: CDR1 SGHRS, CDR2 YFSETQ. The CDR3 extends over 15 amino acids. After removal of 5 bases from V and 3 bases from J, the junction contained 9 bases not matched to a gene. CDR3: CASRSGGFVDTEAFF. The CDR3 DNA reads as TGCGCCAGCAGATCAGGGGGCTTCGTCGACACTGAAGCTTTCTTT.

The CDR3 protein is CASSYSGVIYNEQFF. DNA of the CDR3: TGTGCCAGCAGCTACAGCGGGGTGATCTACAATGAGCAGTTCTTC. The V and J genes are TRBV7-2 and TRBJ2-1; 7 positions match TRBD2. The CDR3 is 15 amino acids. J gave up 3 bases and V 4 bases, and 6 bases lay outside the gene matches. Looked up from germline, CDR1 is SGHTA and CDR2 is FQGNSA.

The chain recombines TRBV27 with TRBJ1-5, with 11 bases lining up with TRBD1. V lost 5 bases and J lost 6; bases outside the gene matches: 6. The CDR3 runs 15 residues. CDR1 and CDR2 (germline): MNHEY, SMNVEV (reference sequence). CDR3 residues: CASSPGDRGTQPQHF. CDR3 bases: TGTGCCAGCAGTCCCGGGGACAGGGGGACTCAGCCCCAGCATTTT.

The CDR3 DNA reads as TGCGCCAGCAGGATTGAGGGGGCGCCGGGGGTTGGCTACACCTTC. Protein: CASRIEGAPGVGYTF. The V and J genes are TRBV5-1 and TRBJ1-2; 7 bases map to TRBD1. CDR1 is SGHRS and CDR2 is YFSETQ in the germline V gene. CDR3 length: 15 residues. The V gene end was trimmed by 5 bases and the J gene end by 7 bases; junction bases not matched to a gene: 14.

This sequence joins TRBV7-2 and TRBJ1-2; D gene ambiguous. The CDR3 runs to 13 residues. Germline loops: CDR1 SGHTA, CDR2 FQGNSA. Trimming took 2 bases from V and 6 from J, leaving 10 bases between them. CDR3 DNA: TGTGCCAGCAGCTTAACGGAGGAGAATGGCTACACCTTC. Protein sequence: CASSLTEENGYTF.

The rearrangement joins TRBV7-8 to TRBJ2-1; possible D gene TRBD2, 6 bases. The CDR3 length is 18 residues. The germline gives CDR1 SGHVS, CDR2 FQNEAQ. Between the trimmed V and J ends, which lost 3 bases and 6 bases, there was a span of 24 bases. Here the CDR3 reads CASSFLGYGGGSSNEQFF. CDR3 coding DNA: TGTGCCAGCAGCTTCCTAGGTTATGGGGGAGGCTCGAGCAATGAGCAGTTCTTC.

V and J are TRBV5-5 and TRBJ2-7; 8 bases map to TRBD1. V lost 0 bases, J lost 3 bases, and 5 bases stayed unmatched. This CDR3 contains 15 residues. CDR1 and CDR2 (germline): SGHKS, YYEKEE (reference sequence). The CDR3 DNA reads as TGTGCCAGCAGCTTGGACGCCAGGGGGCTCTACGAGCAGTACTTC. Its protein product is CASSLDARGLYEQYF.

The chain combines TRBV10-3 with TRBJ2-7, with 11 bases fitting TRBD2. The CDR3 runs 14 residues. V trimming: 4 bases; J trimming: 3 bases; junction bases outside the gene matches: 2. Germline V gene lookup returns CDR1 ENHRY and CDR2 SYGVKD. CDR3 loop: CAISVTSGIYEQYF. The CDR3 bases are TGTGCCATCAGTGTGACTAGCGGGATCTACGAGCAGTACTTC.

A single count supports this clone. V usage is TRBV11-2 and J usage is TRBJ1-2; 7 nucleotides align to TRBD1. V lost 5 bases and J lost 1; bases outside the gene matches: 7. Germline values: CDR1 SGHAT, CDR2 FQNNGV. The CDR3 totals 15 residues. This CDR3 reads CASSTTGTVNYGYTF. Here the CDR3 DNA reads TGTGCCAGCAGCACCACCGGGACAGTTAACTATGGCTACACCTTC.

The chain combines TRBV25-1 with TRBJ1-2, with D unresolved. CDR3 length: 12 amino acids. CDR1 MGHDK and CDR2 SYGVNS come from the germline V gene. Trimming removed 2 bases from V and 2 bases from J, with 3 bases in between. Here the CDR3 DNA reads TGTGCCAGCAGTGAACAGAACTATGGCTACACCTTC. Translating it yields CASSEQNYGYTF.

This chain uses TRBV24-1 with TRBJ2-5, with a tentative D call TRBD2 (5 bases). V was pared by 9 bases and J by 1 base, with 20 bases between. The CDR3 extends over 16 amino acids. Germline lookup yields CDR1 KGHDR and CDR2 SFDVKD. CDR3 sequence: CATGLSGRAGQETQYF. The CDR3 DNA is TGTGCCACCGGACTCTCAGGACGGGCCGGCCAAGAGACCCAGTACTTC.

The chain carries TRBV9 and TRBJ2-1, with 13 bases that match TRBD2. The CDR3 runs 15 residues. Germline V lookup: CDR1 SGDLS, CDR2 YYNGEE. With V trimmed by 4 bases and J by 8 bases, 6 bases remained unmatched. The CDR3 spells CASSPGLAGFYEQFF. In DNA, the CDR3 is TGTGCCAGCAGCCCGGGACTAGCGGGGTTCTATGAGCAGTTCTTC.

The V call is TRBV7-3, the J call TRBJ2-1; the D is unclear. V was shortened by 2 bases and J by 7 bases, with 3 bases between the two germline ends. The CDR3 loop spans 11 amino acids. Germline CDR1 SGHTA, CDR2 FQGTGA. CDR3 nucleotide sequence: TGTGCCAGCAGCTTACTAAATGAGCAGTTCTTC. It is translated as CASSLLNEQFF.

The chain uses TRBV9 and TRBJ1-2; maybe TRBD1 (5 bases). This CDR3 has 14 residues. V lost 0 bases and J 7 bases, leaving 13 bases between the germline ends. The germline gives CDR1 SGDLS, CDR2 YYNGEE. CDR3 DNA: TGTGCCAGCAGCGTAGTTCAGGGAGGTAGTGGCTACACCTTC. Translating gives CASSVVQGGSGYTF.

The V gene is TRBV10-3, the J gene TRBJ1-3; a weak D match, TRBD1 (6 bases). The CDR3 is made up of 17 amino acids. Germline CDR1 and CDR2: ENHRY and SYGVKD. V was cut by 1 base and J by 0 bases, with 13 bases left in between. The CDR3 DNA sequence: TGTGCCATCAGTGAGTGGGACACCGGAGACTCTGGAAACACCATATATTTT. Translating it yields CAISEWDTGDSGNTIYF.

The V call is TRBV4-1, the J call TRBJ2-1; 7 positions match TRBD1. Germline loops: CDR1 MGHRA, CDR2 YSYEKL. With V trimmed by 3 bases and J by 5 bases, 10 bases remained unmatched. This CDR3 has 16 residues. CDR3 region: CASSQPNRGRNNEQFF. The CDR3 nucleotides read TGCGCCAGCAGCCAGCCGAACAGGGGACGAAACAATGAGCAGTTCTTC.

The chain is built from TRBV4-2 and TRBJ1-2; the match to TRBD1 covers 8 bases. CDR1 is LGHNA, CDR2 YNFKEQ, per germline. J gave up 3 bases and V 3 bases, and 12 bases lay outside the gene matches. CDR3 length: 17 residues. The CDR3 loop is CASSQGQAANSDYGYTF. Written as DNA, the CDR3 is TGTGCCAGCAGCCAGGGACAGGCCGCAAACTCTGACTATGGCTACACCTTC.

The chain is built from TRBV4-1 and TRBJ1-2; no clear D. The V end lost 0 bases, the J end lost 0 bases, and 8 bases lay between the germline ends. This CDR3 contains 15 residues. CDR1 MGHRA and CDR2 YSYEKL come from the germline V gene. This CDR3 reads CASSQETAANYGYTF. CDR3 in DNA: TGCGCCAGCAGCCAAGAAACAGCAGCTAACTATGGCTACACCTTC.

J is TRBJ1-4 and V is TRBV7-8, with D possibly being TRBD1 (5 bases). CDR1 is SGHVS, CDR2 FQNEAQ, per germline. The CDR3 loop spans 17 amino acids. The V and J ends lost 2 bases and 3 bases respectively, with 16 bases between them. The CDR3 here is CASSLWGGREANEKLFF. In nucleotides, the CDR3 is TGTGCCAGCAGCTTATGGGGGGGTAGGGAGGCTAATGAAAAACTGTTTTTT.